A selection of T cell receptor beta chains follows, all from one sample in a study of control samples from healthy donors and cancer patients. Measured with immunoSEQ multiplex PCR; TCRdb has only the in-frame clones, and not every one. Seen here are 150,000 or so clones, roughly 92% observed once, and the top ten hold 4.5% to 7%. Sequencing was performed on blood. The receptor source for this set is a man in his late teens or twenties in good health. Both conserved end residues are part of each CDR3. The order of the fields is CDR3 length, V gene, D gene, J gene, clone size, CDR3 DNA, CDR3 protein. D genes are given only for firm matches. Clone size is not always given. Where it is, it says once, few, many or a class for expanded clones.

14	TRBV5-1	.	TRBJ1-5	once	TGCGCCAGCAGCCCGGGAAGCCCGGGGCAGCCCCAGCATTTT	CASSPGSPGQPQHF
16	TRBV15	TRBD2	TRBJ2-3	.	TGTGCCACCAGACAGACTAGCGGGGGCCCACGCGATACGCAGTATTTT	CATRQTSGGPRDTQYF
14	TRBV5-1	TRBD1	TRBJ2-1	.	TGCGCCAGCAGCCGGGACAGCTCCTACAATGAGCAGTTCTTC	CASSRDSSYNEQFF
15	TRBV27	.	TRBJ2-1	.	TGTGCCAGCAGTTCCCGTCAGGGGGGCCACAATGAGCAGTTCTTC	CASSSRQGGHNEQFF
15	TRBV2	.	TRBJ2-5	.	TGTGCCAGCAGTGAAGATGCGGGGATGGGAGAGACCCAGTACTTC	CASSEDAGMGETQYF
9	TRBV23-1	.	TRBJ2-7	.	TGCGCCTGGGGGGACGAGCAGTACTTC	CAWGDEQYF
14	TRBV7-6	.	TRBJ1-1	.	TGTGCCAGCAGCGCCGACAGATTGAACACTGAAGCTTTCTTT	CASSADRLNTEAFF
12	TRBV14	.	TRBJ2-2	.	TGTGCCAGCAGCCAGGGGTCCGGGGAGCTGTTTTTT	CASSQGSGELFF
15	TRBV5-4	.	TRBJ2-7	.	TGTGCCAGCAGCTTGGAGGGGGAGGGTACAAGCGAGCAGTACTTC	CASSLEGEGTSEQYF
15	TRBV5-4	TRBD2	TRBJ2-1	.	TGTGCCAGCAGCTTGGTCGCGGGGGGTATCAATGAGCAGTTCTTC	CASSLVAGGINEQFF
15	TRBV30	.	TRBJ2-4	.	TGTGCCTGGGGGCAGGGGGGGGTAGCACTAAACATTCAGTACTTC	CAWGQGGVALNIQYF
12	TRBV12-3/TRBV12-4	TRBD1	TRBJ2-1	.	TGTGCCAGCAGAGACAGGGGTTGGGAGCAGTTCTTC	CASRDRGWEQFF
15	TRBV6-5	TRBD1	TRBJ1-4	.	TGTGCCAGCAGGACCCCAGGGACAGGGTATGAAAAACTGTTTTTT	CASRTPGTGYEKLFF
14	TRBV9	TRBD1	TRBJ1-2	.	TGTGCCAGCAGCCGTACGACAGGGTACAATGGCTACACCTTC	CASSRTTGYNGYTF
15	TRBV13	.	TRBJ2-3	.	TGTGCCAGCAGCCGACGAGATCCTAGCACAGATACGCAGTATTTT	CASSRRDPSTDTQYF
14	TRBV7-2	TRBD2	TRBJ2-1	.	TGTGCCAGCAGCCGGGAGCGGGGCTCCGATGAGCAGTTCTTC	CASSRERGSDEQFF
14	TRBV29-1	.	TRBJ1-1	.	TGCAGCGTTGCCTCGGAGAGCAAGAACACTGAAGCTTTCTTT	CSVASESKNTEAFF
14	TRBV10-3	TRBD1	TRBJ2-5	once	TGTGCCATCAGTCCCCGGGACAGAGAAGAGACCCAGTACTTC	CAISPRDREETQYF
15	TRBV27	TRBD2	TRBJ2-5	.	TGTGCCAGCAGTCCCGGACTAGGGGACCAAGAGACCCAGTACTTC	CASSPGLGDQETQYF
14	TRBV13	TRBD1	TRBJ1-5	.	TGTGCCAGCAGCCTGGGACAGGGTGGACAGCCCCAGCATTTT	CASSLGQGGQPQHF
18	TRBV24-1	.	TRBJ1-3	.	TGTGCCACCAGTGATTTCCGGGTTGTTCCGAGCTCTGGAAACACCATATATTTT	CATSDFRVVPSSGNTIYF
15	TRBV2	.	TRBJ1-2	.	TGTGCCAGCAGTACAGAACCCTCTCTAATCTATGGCTACACCTTC	CASSTEPSLIYGYTF
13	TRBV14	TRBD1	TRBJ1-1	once	TGTGCCAGCAGCCGAGGGGGCGGGAGAGAAGCTTTCTTT	CASSRGGGREAFF
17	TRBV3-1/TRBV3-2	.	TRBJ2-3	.	TGTGCCAGCAGCCAAGCCTGGGAGCGGTTCTCCACAGATACGCAGTATTTT	CASSQAWERFSTDTQYF
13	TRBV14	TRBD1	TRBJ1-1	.	TGTGCCACCACGCCCCCAGGGGGAACTGAAGCTTTCTTT	CATTPPGGTEAFF
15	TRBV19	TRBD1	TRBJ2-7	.	TGTGCCAGTAGTAACCTGCAGGGGGCCCCTTACGAGCAGTACTTC	CASSNLQGAPYEQYF
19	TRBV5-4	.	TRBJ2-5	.	TGTGCCAGCAGCTTGTGGACACCAAGGGCGCCACTAATACAAGAGACCCAGTACTTC	CASSLWTPRAPLIQETQYF
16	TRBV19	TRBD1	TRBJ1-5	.	TGTGCCAGTAGCCTTCAAATGGGACAGGGTGGTCAGCCCCAGCATTTT	CASSLQMGQGGQPQHF
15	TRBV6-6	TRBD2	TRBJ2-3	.	TGTGCCAGCATCCAGACTAGCGGGGGGGTAGATACGCAGTATTTT	CASIQTSGGVDTQYF
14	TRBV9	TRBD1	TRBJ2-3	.	TGTGCCAGCAACCTGGGACAGGGGACAGATACGCAGTATTTT	CASNLGQGTDTQYF
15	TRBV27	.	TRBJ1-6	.	TGTGCCAGCAGTTTATCTCAGGGGCGGAATTCACCCCTCCACTTT	CASSLSQGRNSPLHF